This T cell receptor beta chain derives from a study of blood T cell repertoires in COVID-19. For the study at large: The cDNA or gDNA used as material had been derived from T cells, B-cell-depleted T cells, or PBMCs.

V lost 5 bases to trimming and J lost 7 bases; unmatched junction nucleotides: 14. The CDR3 covers 15 residues. Germline lookup yields CDR1 SGHAT and CDR2 FQNNGV. Enrollment of patients from Seattle took place during active infection, with longitudinal follow-up. Original analysis: Amplification of reference gene primers provided the estimated nucleated cell counts. Data came from immunoSEQ multiplex PCR; TCRdb stores just in-frame clones and leaves some out. D and trimming come from the DNA, and the V and J calls and clone size come from that table. The sample shows fewer than 300,000 clones, around 84% of them seen only once.

The V and J genes are TRBV11-2 and TRBJ2-7; 7 bases are shared with TRBD1. The sample was peripheral blood. The origin of this receptor is a human donor with COVID-19, enrolled during active disease. The donor label of this sample is uncertain. CDR3 DNA: TGTGCCAGCAGCCTGAGGACAGGCTCCTTTGGTGAGCAGTACTTC. Protein sequence: CASSLRTGSFGEQYF.